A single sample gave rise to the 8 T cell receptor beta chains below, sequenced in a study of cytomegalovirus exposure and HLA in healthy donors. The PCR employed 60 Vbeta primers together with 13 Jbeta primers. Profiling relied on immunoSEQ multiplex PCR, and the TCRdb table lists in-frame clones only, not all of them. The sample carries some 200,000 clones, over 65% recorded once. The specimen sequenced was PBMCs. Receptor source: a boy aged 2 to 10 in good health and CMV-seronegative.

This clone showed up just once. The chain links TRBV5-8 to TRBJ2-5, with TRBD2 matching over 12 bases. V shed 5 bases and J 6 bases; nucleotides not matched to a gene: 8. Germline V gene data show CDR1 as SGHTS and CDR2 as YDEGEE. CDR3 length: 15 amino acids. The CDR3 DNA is TGTGCCAGCAGTTTTGCTAGCGGGGGGGCGAAGACCCAGTACTTC. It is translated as CASSFASGGAKTQYF.

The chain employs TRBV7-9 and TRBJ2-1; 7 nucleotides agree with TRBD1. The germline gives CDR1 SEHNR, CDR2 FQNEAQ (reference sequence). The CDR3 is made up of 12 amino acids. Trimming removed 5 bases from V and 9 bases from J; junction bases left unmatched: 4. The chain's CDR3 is CASSTEGAEQFF. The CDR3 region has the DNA TGTGCCAGCAGCACAGAGGGGGCTGAGCAGTTCTTC.

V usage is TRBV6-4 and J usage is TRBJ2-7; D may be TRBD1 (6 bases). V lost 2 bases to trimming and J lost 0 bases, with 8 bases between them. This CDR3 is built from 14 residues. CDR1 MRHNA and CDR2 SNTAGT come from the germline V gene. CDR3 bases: TGTGCCAGCAGTGACCCGGGACACTCCTACGAGCAGTACTTC. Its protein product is CASSDPGHSYEQYF.

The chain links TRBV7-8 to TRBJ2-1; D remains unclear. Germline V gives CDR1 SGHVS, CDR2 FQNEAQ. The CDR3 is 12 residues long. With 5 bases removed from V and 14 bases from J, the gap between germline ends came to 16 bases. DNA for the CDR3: TGTGCCAGCAGCGCCAAGCGCGAATGGAAGTTCTTC. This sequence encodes CASSAKREWKFF.

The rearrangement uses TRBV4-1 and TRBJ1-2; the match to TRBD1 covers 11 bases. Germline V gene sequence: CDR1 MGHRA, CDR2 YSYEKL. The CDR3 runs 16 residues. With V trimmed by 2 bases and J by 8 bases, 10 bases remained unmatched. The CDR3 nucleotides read TGCGCCAGCAGCCAATTTCCAGGACAGGGGGCTATCGGCTACACCTTC. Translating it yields CASSQFPGQGAIGYTF.

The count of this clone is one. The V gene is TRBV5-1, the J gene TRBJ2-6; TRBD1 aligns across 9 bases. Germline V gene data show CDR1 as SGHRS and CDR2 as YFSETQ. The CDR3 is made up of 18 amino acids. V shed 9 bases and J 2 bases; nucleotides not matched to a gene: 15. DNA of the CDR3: TGCGCCATCCCCGATGGAGGACAGGGGTCCCCTGGGGCCAACGTCCTGACTTTC. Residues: CAIPDGGQGSPGANVLTF.

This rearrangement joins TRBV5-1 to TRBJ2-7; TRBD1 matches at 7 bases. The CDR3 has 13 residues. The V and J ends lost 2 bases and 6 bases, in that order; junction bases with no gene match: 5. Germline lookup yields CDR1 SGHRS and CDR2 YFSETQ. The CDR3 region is CASSFDRAGEQYF. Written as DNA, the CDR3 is TGCGCCAGCAGCTTTGACAGGGCAGGCGAGCAGTACTTC.

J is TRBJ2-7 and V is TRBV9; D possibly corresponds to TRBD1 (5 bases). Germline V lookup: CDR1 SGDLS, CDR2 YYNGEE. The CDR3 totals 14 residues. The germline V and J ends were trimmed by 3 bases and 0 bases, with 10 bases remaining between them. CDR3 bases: TGTGCCAGCAGCGGCCGAGACAGCTCCTACGAGCAGTACTTC. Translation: CASSGRDSSYEQYF.